The 19 T cell receptor beta chains below all came from one sample that was sequenced in a study of T cells in Graves' hyperthyroidism and ophthalmopathy. The investigators amplified TCR beta CDR3 regions from RNA transcripts. The HTBI primer set was used in a first-round RT-PCR of the TCR CDR3. TCRdb re-derived calls from the multiplex PCR reads in MiXCR, one entry per CDR3 protein. The table includes some 370,000 distinct CDR3 sequences, about 18% detected once. The source material was blood. These receptors were collected from a woman aged 25 to 39 with Graves' hyperthyroidism that later progressed to Graves' ophthalmopathy.

The sample holds many counts of this clonotype. The chain recombines TRBV27 with TRBJ1-2; tentative D call: TRBD1 (6 bases). With 9 bases removed from V and 4 bases from J, the gap between germline ends came to 12 bases. The germline CDR1 and CDR2 sequences are MNHEY and SMNVEV (reference sequence). This CDR3 is built from 12 residues. The CDR3 DNA is TGTGCCAGTAAAACAGGGTCCTATGGCTACACCTTC. This sequence encodes CASKTGSYGYTF.

This clonotype showed up just a few times. The chain employs TRBV14 and TRBJ2-2; 11 bases are shared with TRBD2. V was pared by 6 bases and J by 6 bases, with 30 bases of the junction left unmatched. CDR1 is SGHDN and CDR2 is FVKESK in the germline V gene. There are 23 residues in the CDR3. CDR3: CASSPRSGYSTSGSRNAAGELFF. Written as DNA, the CDR3 is TGTGCCAGCAGTCCAAGATCGGGTTATAGTACTAGCGGGAGTCGTAATGCTGCCGGGGAGCTGTTTTTT.

This clonotype was seen ten or more times. The chain carries TRBV7-2 and TRBJ1-1; no clear D. The CDR3 extends over 13 amino acids. Germline CDR1 reads SGHTA; CDR2 reads FQGNSA. Trimming pared 3 bases from V and 1 base from J, leaving 6 bases between. Written as DNA, the CDR3 is TGTGCCAGCAGCTTCTACGGGAACACTGAAGCTTTCTTT. It is translated as CASSFYGNTEAFF.

The chain uses TRBV20-1 and TRBJ1-2; 12 positions match TRBD1. This CDR3 comprises 16 residues. The V gene end was trimmed by 7 bases and the J gene end by 6 bases; junction bases not matched to a gene: 15. Germline values: CDR1 DFQATT, CDR2 SNEGSKA (reference sequence). The CDR3 loop is CSGRVPGTGGFNGYTF. CDR3 nucleotide sequence: TGCAGTGGCAGAGTTCCAGGGACAGGGGGCTTTAATGGCTACACCTTC.

Points on this clonotype: A much larger clone sits a single nucleotide away, making a read error possible. This CDR3 is CASSDQAGLSGETQHF. CDR3 coding DNA: TGCGCCAGCAGCGACCAAGCGGGCTTAAGTGGAGAGACCCAGCACTTC. This chain links TRBV5-1 with TRBJ2-5; D may be TRBD2 (6 bases). The CDR3 is 16 amino acids. Germline-derived CDR1 and CDR2 are SGHRS and YFSETQ. Based on the CDR3 plus reference TRBV5-1 and TRBJ2-5, the full variable domain is KAGVTQTPRYLIKTRGQQVTLSCSPISGHRSVSWYQQTPGQGLQFLFEYFSETQRNKGNFPGRFSGRQFSNSRSEMNVSTLELGDSALYLCASSDQAGLSGETQHFGPGTRLLVL.

This clonotype showed up many times. The chain carries TRBV18 and TRBJ2-7; the D is unclear. The CDR3 is 13 amino acids. V lost 3 bases and J 3 bases, leaving 9 bases between the germline ends. Germline V CDR1 and CDR2: KGHSH, LQKENI. CDR3 sequence reads: CASSPFESYEQYF. As DNA, the CDR3 is TGTGCCAGCTCACCGTTCGAGAGCTACGAGCAGTACTTC.

The chain carries TRBV12-3 or TRBV12-4 and TRBJ2-5, with 12 bases matching TRBD2. Germline trimming cut 1 base from V and 2 bases from J; bases unmatched to any gene: 2. The CDR3 is 16 residues long. CDR3 in amino acids: CASSLGTSGIQETQYF. In DNA form, the CDR3 reads TGTGCCAGCAGTTTAGGGACTAGCGGGATACAAGAGACCCAGTACTTC.

Only a few counts were recorded for this clonotype. The chain uses TRBV20-1 and TRBJ2-1, with 12 bases fitting TRBD2. CDR1 and CDR2 from the germline V gene are DFQATT and SNEGSKA (reference sequence). The CDR3 length is 14 residues. Trimming took 6 bases from V and 8 from J; bases not matched to a gene: 8. Here the CDR3 DNA reads TGCAGTGCGGTGCTAGCGGGGGGGACCTATGAGCAGTTCTTC. This sequence encodes CSAVLAGGTYEQFF.

The sample holds one count of this clonotype. The V call is TRBV20-1, the J call TRBJ2-1; D may correspond to TRBD1 or TRBD2 (6 bases each). This CDR3 has 14 residues. Germline CDR1 is DFQATT and CDR2 is SNEGSKA (reference sequence). The ends were cut back, 3 bases at V and 5 bases at J, with 14 bases in the middle. In DNA, the CDR3 is TGCAGTGCTAGCGCGGGGACACTAAACAATGAGCAGTTCTTC. It codes for CSASAGTLNNEQFF.

This clonotype was seen more than once but under ten times. CDR3 nucleotides: TGTGCCAGTAGTCCATCGGGACAGGTTGGCTATGGCTACACCTTC. Translation gives CASSPSGQVGYGYTF. The V and J genes are TRBV19 and TRBJ1-2; 8 bases map to TRBD1. This CDR3 has 15 residues. V dropped 5 bases and J dropped 4; count of bases not matched to a gene: 9. Germline CDR1 is LNHDA and CDR2 is SQIVND (reference sequence).

This clonotype was picked up many times. The rearrangement joins TRBV5-5 to TRBJ2-7; 9 bases line up with TRBD1. After removal of 3 bases from V and 3 bases from J, the junction contained 4 bases not matched to a gene. CDR3 size: 14 residues. Germline V gene data show CDR1 as SGHKS and CDR2 as YYEKEE (reference sequence). This chain's CDR3 is CASSYPTGGYEQYF. The DNA of the CDR3 is TGTGCCAGCAGCTACCCGACAGGGGGCTACGAGCAGTACTTC.

In this sample, this clonotype turned up many times. The V gene is TRBV6-1, the J gene TRBJ2-1, with 7 nucleotides matching TRBD2. Germline V gene sequence: CDR1 MNHNS, CDR2 SASEGT. With 7 bases clipped from V and 0 bases from J, the junction kept 6 bases outside the gene matches. The CDR3 consists of 15 residues. CDR3 loop: CASKREGVSYNEQFF. The CDR3 DNA is TGTGCCAGCAAGAGGGAGGGTGTCTCCTACAATGAGCAGTTCTTC.

A word on this clonotype: This may arise from a read error, as a much more abundant clone is one base away. V gene TRBV11-2 combines with J gene TRBJ2-1; no definite D call. Between the trimmed V and J ends, which lost 1 base and 12 bases, there was a span of 16 bases. The CDR3 is 14 residues long. The germline gives CDR1 SGHAT, CDR2 FQNNGV. CDR3 in DNA: TGTGCCAGCAGCTTAGTTCCGGGTCTTGATGGGCAGTTCTTC. The encoded protein is CASSLVPGLDGQFF. The entire variable domain, with the rest obtained from reference TRBV11-2 and TRBJ2-1, is as follows: EAGVAQSPRYKIIEKRQSVAFWCNPISGHATLYWYQQILGQGPKLLIQFQNNGVVDDSQLPKDRFSAERLKGVDSTLKIQPAKLEDSAVYLCASSLVPGLDGQFFGPGTRLTVL.

This clonotype was recorded a few times. V and J are TRBV7-8 and TRBJ2-7; the D call may be TRBD1 or TRBD2 (6 bases each). Trimming left V 5 bases short and J 9 bases short, with 17 bases between. This CDR3 is built from 13 residues. From germline, CDR1 is SGHVS and CDR2 FQNEAQ. CDR3 residues: CASSQNRGPGQYF. For the CDR3, the DNA is TGTGCCAGCAGCCAAAACCGGGGGCCGGGGCAGTACTTC. The full variable domain, completed using reference TRBV7-8 and TRBJ2-7, is GAGVSQSPRYKVAKRGQDVALRCDPISGHVSLFWYQQALGQGPEFLTYFQNEAQLDKSGLPSDRFFAERPEGSVSTLKIQRTQQEDSAVYLCASSQNRGPGQYFGPGTRLTVT.

Ten or more counts support this clonotype. The chain links TRBV6-2 or TRBV6-3 to TRBJ2-7; D is perhaps TRBD1 (6 bases). The germline V gene has CDR1 MNHEY and CDR2 SVGEGT. The CDR3 length is 16 residues. V lost 5 bases and J lost 6, with 23 bases in between. This CDR3 is CASSPSPRDNLREQYF. CDR3 nucleotide sequence: TGTGCCAGCAGTCCATCGCCCCGGGACAATTTACGCGAGCAGTACTTC.

This clonotype was seen repeatedly, ten times or more. The V gene is TRBV27, the J gene TRBJ2-3; possibly TRBD1 for D (6 bases). Germline values: CDR1 MNHEY, CDR2 SMNVEV (reference sequence). There are 15 residues in the CDR3. The ends were cut back, 0 bases at V and 4 bases at J, with 11 bases in the middle. CDR3 nucleotide sequence: TGTGCCAGCAGTTTATCACAGGGATGGGCAGATACGCAGTATTTT. It codes for CASSLSQGWADTQYF.

This clonotype was counted between two and nine times. CDR3 sequence: CASTQGDLFTEAFF. CDR3 nucleotides: TGTGCCAGTACCCAAGGGGACCTATTTACTGAAGCTTTCTTT. The genes are TRBV19 and TRBJ1-1, with D perhaps TRBD1 (5 bases). Trimming shortened V by 7 bases and J by 5 bases, and 17 bases separated the two germline ends. The CDR3 is made up of 14 amino acids. Looked up from germline, CDR1 is LNHDA and CDR2 is SQIVND (reference sequence).

This clonotype was counted many times. This chain joins TRBV11-2 and TRBJ1-1; 7 positions agree with TRBD1. V lost 3 bases and J lost 7; bases outside the gene matches: 5. Germline V gives CDR1 SGHAT, CDR2 FQNNGV. The CDR3 has 13 residues. The CDR3 DNA reads as TGTGCCAGCAGCTTGGGCAGGGGGGTTGAAGCTTTCTTT. Translated, it gives CASSLGRGVEAFF.

The sample holds a few counts of this clonotype. V and J are TRBV3-1 and TRBJ1-3; D is uncertain. Germline-derived CDR1 and CDR2 are LGHDT and YNNKEL (reference sequence). Trimming cost V 3 bases and J 0 bases, with 6 bases left between them. CDR3 length equals 14 residues. The CDR3 DNA follows: TGTGCCAGCAGCCAGGCTTACTCTGGAAACACCATATATTTT. Residues: CASSQAYSGNTIYF.